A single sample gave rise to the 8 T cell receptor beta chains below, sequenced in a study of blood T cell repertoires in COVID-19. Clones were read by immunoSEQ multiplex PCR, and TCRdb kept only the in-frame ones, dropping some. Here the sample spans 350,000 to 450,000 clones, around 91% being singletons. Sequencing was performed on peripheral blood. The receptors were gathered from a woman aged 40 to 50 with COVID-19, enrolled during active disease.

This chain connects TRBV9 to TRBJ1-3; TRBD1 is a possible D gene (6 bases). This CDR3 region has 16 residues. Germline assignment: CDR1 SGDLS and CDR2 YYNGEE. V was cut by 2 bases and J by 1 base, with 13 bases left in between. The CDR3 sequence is CASSVRGAGSGNTIYF. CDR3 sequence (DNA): TGTGCCAGCAGCGTGCGGGGGGCCGGATCTGGAAACACCATATATTTT.

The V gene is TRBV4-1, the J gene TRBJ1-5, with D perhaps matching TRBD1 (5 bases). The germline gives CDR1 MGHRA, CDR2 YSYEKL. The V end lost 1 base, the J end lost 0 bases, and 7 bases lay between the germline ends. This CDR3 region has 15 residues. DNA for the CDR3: TGCGCCAGCAGCCAAGGGCAGGGTAGCAATCAGCCCCAGCATTTT. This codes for CASSQGQGSNQPQHF.

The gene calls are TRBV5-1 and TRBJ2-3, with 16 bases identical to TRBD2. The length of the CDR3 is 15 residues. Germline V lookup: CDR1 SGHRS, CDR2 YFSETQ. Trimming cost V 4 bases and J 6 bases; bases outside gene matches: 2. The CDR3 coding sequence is TGCGCCAGCAGCACGGGACTAGCGGGAGGGGATACGCAGTATTTT. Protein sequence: CASSTGLAGGDTQYF.

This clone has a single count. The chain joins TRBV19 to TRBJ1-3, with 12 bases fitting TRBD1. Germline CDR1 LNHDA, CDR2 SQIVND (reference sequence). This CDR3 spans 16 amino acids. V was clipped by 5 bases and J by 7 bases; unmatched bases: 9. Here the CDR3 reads CASSLGTGGVKNTIYF. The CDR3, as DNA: TGTGCCAGTAGTCTCGGGACAGGGGGCGTCAAGAACACCATATATTTT. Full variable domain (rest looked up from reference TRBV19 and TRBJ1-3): DGGITQSPKYLFRKEGQNVTLSCEQNLNHDAMYWYRQDPGQGLRLIYYSQIVNDFQKGDIAEGYSVSREKKESFPLTVTSAQKNPTAFYLCASSLGTGGVKNTIYFGEGSWLTVV.

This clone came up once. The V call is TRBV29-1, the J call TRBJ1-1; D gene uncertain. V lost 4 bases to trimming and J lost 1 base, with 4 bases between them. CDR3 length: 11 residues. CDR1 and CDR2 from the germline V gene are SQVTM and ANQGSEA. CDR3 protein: CSVVGNTEAFF. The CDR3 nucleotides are TGCAGCGTTGTCGGGAACACTGAAGCTTTCTTT.

CDR3 loop: CASSLTGSQYNEQFF. As DNA, the CDR3 is TGTGCCAGCTCACTGACAGGGAGTCAGTACAATGAGCAGTTCTTC. The chain combines TRBV18 with TRBJ2-1; 7 nucleotides line up with TRBD1. The CDR3 is 15 amino acids. CDR1 is KGHSH and CDR2 is LQKENI in the germline V gene. J was trimmed by 4 bases and V by 4 bases; bases with no gene match: 7.

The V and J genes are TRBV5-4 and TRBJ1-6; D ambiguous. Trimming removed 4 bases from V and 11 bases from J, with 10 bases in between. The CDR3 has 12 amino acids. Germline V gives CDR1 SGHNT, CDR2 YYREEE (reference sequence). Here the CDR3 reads CASSLPETPLHF. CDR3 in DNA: TGTGCCAGCAGCCTCCCGGAGACACCCCTCCACTTT.

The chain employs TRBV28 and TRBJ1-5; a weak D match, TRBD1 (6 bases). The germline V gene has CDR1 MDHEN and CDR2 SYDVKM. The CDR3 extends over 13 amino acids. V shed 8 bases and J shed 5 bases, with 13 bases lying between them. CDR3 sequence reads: CASETQGYQPQHF. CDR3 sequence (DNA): TGTGCCAGCGAGACGCAGGGGTATCAGCCCCAGCATTTT.